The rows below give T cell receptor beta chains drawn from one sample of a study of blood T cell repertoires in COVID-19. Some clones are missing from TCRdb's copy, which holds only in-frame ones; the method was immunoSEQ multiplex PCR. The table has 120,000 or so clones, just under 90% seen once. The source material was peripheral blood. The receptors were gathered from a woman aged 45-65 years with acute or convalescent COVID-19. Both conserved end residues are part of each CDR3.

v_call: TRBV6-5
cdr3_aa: CASSMDRAQPQHF

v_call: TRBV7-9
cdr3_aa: CASRIQRDSEAFF

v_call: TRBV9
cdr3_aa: CASSVGGGSYGYTF

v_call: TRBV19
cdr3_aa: CASSLPGFTEAFF

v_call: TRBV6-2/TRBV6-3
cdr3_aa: CASSRGLISDTDTQYF

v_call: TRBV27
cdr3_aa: CASSQRETGELFF

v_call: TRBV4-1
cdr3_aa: CASSQGYTGRNQPQHF

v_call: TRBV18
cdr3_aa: CASSPWDRDTQYF

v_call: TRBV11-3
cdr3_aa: CASSSWDRGMVSEQYF

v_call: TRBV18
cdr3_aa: CASSPRTPNTEAFF

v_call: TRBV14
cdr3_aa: CASSQVHRVYEQYF

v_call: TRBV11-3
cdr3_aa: CASSQTGGTQYF

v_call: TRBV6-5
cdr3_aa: CASGTAYNEQFF

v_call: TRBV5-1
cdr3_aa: CASSFGQGNSPLHF

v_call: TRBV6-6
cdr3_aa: CASSPREGGYGYTF

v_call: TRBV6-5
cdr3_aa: CASRLGQGNEQFF

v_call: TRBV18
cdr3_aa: CASGVRDRSTDTQYF

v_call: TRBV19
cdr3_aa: CASSIDSRSGSEKLFF

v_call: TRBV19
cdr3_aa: CASSRGVNEQFF

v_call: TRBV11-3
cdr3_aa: CASSLGRGTNTEAFF

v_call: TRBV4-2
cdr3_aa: CASSQEEGGGATDTQYF

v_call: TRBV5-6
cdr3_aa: CASSLGGHNEKLFF

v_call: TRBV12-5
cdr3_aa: CASEGGRGSGELFF

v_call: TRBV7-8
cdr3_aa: CASSLAGTYRAYEQYF

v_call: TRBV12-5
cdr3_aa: CASGLATGDVYNEQFF

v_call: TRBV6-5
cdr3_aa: CASSYSIANTEAFF

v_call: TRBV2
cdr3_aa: CASTQLNYGYTF

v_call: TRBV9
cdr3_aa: CASSLRDTNYGYTF

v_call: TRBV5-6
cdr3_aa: CASSLWTGTSLYEQYF

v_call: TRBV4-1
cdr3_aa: CASSPPGQGASWGNIQYF

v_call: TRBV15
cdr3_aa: CATSRGGGVGDYGYTF

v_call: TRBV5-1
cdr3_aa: CASSLIGSGGDYGYTF

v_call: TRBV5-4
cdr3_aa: CASSNRRARDTEAFF

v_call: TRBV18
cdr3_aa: CASSPYEEETQYF

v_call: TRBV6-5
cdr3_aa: CASLDQPNQPQHF

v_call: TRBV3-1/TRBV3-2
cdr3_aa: CASSLGLEDEQFF

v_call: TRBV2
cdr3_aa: CASSQTSNEQYF

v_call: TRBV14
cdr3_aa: CASSQDPQAVHEQYF

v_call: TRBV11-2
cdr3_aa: CASSLASGTYEQYF

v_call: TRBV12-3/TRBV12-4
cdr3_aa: CASTLRELPLHF

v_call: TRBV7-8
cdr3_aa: CASSRAGERDTQYF

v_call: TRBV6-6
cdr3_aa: CASSPHGGGSNQPQHF

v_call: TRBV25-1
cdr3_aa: CASTRTGSRFNEQFF

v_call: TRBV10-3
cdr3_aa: CAISEFSEGGGNTIYF

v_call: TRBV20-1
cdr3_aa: CRGGRNTEAFF

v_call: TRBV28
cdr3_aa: CASSIGGLDTEAFF